This TCR beta chain was identified during a study of graft-versus-host responses after intestinal transplantation. Study at large: After anti-thymocyte globulin induction, recipients took tacrolimus and steroids for around three years. Findings and caveats of the study: Patients who carried graft-donor T cell macrochimerism also had high graft-versus-host to host-versus-graft clonal ratios in their allografts. GvH clones detected in recipient marrow included some appearing first in ileum or blood. Early post-transplant falls in HvG clones accompanied the peak levels of circulating GvH clones.

CDR1 is SGHDT, CDR2 YYEEEE, per germline. V was clipped by 4 bases and J by 3 bases, with 8 bases between them. This CDR3 has 12 residues. As regards this clone: Its antigen is undetermined.

Produced via immunoSEQ multiplex PCR; TCRdb's table is partial and in-frame only. This repertoire shows nearly 110,000 clones, about 91% found once; its top ten account for over 0.55%. This receptor was obtained from a human donor who was the organ donor for an intestinal transplant. The chain recombines TRBV5-6 with TRBJ2-7; no reliable D call. The sequenced sample was unstimulated CD4+ T cells sorted from spleen or lymph node cells, obtained before transplant. The CDR3 sequence is CASSLTDYEQYF. In DNA form, the CDR3 reads TGTGCCAGCAGCCTCACCGACTACGAGCAGTACTTC.